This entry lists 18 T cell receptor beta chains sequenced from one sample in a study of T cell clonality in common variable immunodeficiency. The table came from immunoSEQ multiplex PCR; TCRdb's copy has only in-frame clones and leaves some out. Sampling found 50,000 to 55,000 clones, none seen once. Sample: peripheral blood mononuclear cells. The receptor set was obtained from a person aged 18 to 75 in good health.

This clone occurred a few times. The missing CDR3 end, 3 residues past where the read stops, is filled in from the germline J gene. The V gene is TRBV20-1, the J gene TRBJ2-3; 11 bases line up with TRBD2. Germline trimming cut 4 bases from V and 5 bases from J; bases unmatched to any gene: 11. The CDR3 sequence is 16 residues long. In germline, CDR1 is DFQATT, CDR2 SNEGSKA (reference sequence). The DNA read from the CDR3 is TGCAGTGCTATAGGGGTTAGCGGGAGGGCCGTAGATACG. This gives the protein CSAIGVSGRAVDT. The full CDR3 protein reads CSAIGVSGRAVDTQYF.

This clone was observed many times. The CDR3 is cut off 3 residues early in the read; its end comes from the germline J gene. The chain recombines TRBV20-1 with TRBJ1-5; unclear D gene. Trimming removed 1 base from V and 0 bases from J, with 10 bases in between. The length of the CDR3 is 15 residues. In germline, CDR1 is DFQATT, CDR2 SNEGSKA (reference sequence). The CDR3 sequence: CSARVSAYSNQPQHF. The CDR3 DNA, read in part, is TGCAGTGCTAGAGTATCCGCGTATAGCAATCAGCCC.

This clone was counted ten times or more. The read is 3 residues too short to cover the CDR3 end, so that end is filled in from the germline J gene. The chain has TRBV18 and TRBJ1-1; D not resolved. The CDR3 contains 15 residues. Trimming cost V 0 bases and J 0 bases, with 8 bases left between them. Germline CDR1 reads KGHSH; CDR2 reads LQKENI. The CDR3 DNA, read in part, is TGTGCCAGCTCACCACCGGCAGAGATGAACACTGAA. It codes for CASSPPAEMNTE. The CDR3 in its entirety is CASSPPAEMNTEAFF.

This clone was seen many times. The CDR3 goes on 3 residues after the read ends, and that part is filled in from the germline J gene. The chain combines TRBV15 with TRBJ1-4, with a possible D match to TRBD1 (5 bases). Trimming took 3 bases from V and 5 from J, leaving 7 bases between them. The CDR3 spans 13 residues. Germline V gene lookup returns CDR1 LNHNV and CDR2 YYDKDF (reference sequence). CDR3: CATSRRGNEKLFF. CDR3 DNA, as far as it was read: TGTGCCACCAGCAGGAGGGGCAATGAAAAA.

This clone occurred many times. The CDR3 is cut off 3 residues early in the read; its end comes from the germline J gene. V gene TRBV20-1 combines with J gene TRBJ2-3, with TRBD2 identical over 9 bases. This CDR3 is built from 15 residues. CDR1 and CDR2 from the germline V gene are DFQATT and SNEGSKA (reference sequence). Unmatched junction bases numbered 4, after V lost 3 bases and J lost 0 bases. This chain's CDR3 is CSARGGGVSTDTQYF. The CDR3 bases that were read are TGCAGTGCTAGGGGCGGGGGGGTCAGCACAGATACG.

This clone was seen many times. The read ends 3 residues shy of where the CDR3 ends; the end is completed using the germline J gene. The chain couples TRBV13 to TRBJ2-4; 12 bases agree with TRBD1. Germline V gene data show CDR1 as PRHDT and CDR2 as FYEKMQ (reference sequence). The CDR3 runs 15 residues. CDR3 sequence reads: CASSLGQGARDGQYF. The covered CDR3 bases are TGTGCCAGCAGCTTGGGACAGGGGGCGCGCGATGGT.

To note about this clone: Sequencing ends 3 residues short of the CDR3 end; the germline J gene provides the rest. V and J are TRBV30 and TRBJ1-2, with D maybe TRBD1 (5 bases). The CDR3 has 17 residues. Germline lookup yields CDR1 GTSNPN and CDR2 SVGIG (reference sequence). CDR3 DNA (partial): TGTGCCTGGAGTGTACTTCGGCCCGGGGACTCCTACAATGAC. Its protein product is CAWSVLRPGDSYND. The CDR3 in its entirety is CAWSVLRPGDSYNDYTF.

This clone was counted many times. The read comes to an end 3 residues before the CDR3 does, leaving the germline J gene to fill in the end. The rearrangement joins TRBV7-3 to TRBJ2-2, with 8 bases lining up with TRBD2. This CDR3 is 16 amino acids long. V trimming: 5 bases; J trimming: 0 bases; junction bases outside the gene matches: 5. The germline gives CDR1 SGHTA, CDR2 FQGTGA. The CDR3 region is CASSITSGSNTGELFF. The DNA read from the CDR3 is TGTGCCAGCAGCATCACTAGCGGCTCGAACACCGGGGAG.

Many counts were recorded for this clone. Partial CDR3 DNA: TGCGCCAGCAGCTTGGACGGGACAGGGGACTATGGT. This encodes CASSLDGTGDYG. The CDR3 as a whole reads CASSLDGTGDYGQYF. This chain uses TRBV5-1 with TRBJ2-4, with 10 bases identical to TRBD1. The read ends 3 residues early relative to the CDR3; the germline J gene fills the gap. Germline loops: CDR1 SGHRS, CDR2 YFSETQ. The CDR3 consists of 15 residues.

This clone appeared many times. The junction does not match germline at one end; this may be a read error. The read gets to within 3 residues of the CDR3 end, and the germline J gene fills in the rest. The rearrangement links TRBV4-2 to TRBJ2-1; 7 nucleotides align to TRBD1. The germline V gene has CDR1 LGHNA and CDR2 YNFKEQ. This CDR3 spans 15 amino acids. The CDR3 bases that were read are TGCGCCAGCAGCCAAGGGACAGTCTCCTACAATGAG. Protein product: CASSQGTVSYNE. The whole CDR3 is CASSQGTVSYNEQFF.

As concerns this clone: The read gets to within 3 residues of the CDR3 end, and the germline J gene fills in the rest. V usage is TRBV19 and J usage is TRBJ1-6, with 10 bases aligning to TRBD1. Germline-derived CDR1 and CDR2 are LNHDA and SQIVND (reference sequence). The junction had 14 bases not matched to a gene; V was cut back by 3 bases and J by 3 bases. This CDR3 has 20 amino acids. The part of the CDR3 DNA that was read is TGTGCCAGTAGTATGGTCACCGGGACAGGGGAGTTGAGCTATAATTCACCC. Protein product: CASSMVTGTGELSYNSP. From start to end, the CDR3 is CASSMVTGTGELSYNSPLHF.

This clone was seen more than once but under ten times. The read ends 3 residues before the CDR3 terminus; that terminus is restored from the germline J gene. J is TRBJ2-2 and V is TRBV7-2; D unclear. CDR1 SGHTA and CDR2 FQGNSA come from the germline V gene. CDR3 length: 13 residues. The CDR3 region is CASSLDSNSPLFF. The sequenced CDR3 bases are TGTGCCAGCAGCTTAGATAGCAATTCACCG.

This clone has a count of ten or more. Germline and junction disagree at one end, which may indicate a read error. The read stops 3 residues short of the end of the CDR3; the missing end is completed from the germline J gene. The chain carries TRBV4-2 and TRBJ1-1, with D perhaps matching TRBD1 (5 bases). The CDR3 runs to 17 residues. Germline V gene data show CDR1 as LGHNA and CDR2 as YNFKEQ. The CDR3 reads CASSQERGTFYPDTAFF. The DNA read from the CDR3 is TGCGCCAGCAGCCAAGAGCGGGGGACCTTCTACCCAGATACG.

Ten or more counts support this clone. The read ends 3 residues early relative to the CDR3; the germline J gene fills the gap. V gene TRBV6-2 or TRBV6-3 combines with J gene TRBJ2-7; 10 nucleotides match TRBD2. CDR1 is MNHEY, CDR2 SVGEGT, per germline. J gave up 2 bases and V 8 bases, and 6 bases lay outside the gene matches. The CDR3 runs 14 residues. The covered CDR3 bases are TGTGCCAGCGGTACTAGCGGGGCCCCCTACGAG. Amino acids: CASGTSGAPYE. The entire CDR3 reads CASGTSGAPYEQYF.

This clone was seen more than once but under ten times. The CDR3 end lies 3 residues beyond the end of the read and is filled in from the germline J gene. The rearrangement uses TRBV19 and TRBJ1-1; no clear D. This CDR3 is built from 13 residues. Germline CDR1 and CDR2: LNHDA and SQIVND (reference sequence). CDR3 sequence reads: CASSIRSQDLAFF. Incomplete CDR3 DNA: TGTGCCAGTAGTATTCGGTCGCAGGATCTA.

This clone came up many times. The sequenced CDR3 bases are TGTGCCTGGACCCCATTTGCAACTAATGAAAAA. Its translation: CAWTPFATNEK. The CDR3, in full, reads CAWTPFATNEKLFF. The V gene is TRBV30, the J gene TRBJ1-4; D not resolved. The CDR3 end falls 3 residues outside the read, so it is completed with the germline J gene. This CDR3 contains 14 residues. Germline values: CDR1 GTSNPN, CDR2 SVGIG (reference sequence). V gave up 4 bases and J gave up 0 bases, with 9 bases separating them.

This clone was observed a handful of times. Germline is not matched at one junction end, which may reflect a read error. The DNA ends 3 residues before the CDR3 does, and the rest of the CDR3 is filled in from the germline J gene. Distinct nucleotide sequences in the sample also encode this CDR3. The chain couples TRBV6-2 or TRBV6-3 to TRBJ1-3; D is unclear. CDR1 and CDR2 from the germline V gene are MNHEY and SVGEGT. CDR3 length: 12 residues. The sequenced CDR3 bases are TGTGCCAGCAGAGCTTCAGGAAACACA. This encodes CASRASGNT. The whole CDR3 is CASRASGNTIYF.

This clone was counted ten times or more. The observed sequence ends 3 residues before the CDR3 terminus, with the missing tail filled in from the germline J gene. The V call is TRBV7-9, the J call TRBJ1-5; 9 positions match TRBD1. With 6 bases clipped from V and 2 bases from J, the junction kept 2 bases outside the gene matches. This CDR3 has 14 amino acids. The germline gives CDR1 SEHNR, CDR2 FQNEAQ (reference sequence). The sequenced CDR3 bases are TGTGCCAGCAGGGGACAGGGAGGCAATCAGCCC. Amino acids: CASRGQGGNQP. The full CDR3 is CASRGQGGNQPQHF.